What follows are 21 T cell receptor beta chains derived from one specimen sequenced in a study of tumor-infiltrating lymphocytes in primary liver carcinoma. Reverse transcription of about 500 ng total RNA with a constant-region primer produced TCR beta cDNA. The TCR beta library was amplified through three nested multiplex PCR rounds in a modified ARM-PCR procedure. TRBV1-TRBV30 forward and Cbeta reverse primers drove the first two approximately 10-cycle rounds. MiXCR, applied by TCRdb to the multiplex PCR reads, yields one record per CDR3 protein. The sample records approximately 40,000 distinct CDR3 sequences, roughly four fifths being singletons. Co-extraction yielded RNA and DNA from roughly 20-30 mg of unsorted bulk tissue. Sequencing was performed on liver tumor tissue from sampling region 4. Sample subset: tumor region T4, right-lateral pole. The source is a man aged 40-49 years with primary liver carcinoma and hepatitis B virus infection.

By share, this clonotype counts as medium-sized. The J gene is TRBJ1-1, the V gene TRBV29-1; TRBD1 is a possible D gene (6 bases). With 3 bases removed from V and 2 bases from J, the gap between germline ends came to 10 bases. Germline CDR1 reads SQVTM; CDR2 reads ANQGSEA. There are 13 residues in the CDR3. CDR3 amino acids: CSVEDSSNTEAFF. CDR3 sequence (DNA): TGCAGCGTTGAGGACAGCAGCAACACTGAAGCTTTCTTT. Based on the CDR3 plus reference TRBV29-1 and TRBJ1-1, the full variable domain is SAVISQKPSRDICQRGTSLTIQCQVDSQVTMMFWYRQQPGQSLTLIATANQGSEATYESGFVIDKFPISRPNLTFSTLTVSNMSPEDSSIYLCSVEDSSNTEAFFGQGTRLTVV.

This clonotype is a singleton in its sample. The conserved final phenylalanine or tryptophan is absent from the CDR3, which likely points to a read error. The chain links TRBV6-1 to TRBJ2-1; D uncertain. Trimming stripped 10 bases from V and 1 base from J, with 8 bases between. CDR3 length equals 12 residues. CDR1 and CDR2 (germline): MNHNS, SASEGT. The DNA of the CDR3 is TGTGCCATCATTACGTCCTACAATGAGCAGTTCGTC. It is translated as CAIITSYNEQFV.

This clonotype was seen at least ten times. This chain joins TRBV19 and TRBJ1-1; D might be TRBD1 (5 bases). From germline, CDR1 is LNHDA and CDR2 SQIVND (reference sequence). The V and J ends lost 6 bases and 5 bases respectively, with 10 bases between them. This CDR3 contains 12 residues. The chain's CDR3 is CASSIRGTEAFF. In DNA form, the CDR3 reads TGTGCCAGTAGCATACGGGGGACTGAAGCTTTCTTT.

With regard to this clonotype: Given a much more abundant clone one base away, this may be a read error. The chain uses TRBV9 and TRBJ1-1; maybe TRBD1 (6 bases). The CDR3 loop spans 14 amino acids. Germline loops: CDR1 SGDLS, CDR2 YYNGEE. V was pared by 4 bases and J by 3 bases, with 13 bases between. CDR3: CASSFGQMDTEAFF. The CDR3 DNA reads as TGTGCCAGCAGCTTCGGACAGATGGACACTGAAGCTTTCTTT.

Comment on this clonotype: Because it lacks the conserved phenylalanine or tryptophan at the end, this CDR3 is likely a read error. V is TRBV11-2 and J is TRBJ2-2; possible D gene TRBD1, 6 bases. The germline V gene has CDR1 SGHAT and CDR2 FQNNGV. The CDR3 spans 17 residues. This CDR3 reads CASSLDHRGRDTRELFS. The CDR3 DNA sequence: TGTGCCAGTAGCTTAGATCATCGGGGTAGGGACACCCGGGAGCTGTTTTCT.

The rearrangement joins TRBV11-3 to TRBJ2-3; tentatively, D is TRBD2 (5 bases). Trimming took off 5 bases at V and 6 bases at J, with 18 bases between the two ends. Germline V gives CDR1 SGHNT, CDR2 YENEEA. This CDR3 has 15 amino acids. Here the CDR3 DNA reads TGTGCCAGCAGCGGCAGCCCGGCGAGAGGGGATACGCAGTATTTT. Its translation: CASSGSPARGDTQYF.

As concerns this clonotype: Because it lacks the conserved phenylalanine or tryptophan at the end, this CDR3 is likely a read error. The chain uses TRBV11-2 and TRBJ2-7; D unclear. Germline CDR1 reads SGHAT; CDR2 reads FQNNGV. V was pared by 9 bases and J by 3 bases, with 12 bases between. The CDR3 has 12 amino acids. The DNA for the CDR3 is TGTGCCAGTAGATCGAACAGCTACGAGCAGTACATC. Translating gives CASRSNSYEQYI.

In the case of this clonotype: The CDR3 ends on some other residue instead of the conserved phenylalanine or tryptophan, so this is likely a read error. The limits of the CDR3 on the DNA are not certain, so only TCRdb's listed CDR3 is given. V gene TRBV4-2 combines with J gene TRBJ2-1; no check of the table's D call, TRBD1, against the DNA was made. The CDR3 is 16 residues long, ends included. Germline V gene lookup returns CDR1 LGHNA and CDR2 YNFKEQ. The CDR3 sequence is CASSYAGGQGNNEHFI.

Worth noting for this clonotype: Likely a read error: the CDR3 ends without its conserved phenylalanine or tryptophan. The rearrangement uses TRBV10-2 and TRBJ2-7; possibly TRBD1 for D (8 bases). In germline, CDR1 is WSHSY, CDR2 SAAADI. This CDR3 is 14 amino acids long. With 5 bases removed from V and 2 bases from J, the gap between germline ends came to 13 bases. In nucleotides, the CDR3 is TGCGCCAGCAGTAACAGGGGGGGTCCCTACGAGCAGTACTCC. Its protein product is CASSNRGGPYEQYS.

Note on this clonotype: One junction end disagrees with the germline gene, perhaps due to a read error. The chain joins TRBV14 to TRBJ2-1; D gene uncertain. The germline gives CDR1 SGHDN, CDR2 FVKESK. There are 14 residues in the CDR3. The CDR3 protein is CARSQYWVYNGQFF. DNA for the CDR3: TGTGCCAGGAGCCAATATTGGGTGTACAATGGGCAGTTCTTC.

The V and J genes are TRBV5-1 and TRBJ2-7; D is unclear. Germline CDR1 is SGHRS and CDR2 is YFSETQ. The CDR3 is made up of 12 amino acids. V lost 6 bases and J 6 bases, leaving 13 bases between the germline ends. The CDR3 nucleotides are TGCGCCAGCATACATACCGACTGCGAGCAGTACTTC. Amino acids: CASIHTDCEQYF.

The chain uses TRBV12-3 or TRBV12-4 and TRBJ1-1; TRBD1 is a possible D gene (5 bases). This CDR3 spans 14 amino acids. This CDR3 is CACTSADRNTEAFF. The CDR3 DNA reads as TGTGCATGCACTTCGGCAGACAGGAACACTGAAGCTTTCTTT.

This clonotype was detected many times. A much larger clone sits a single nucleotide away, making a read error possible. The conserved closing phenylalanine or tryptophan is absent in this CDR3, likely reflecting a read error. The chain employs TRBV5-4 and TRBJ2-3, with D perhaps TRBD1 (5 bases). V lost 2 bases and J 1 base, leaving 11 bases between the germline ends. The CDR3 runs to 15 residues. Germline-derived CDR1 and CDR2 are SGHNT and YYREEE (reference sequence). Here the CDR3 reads CASSLGATRTDTQYL. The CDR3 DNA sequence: TGTGCCAGCAGCTTAGGGGCAACCCGCACAGATACGCAGTATCTT.

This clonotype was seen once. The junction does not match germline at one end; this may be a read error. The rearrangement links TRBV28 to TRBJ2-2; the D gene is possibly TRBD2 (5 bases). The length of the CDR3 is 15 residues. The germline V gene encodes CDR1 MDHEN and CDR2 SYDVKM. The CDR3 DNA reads TGTGCCGGCAGTTTGCCCATCGGGAACACCTGGGAGCTGTTTTTT. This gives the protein CAGSLPIGNTWELFF.

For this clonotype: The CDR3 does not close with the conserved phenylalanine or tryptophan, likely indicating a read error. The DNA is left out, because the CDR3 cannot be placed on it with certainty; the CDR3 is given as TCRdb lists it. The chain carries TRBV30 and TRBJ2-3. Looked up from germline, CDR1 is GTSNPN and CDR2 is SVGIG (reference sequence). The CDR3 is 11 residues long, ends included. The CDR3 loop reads CAWSRSDTHYL.

CDR3 amino acids: CPTTGKDHAPQHF. The CDR3 DNA is TGTCCCACGACCGGGAAAGACCATGCGCCCCAGCATTTT. The V and J genes are TRBV10-3 and TRBJ1-5; D not resolved. In germline, CDR1 is ENHRY, CDR2 SYGVKD. This CDR3 spans 13 amino acids.

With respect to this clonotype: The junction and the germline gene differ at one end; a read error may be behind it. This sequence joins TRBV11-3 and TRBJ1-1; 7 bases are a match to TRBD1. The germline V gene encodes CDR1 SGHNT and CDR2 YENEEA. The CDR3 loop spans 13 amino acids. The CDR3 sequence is CTSSTRQGAEACF. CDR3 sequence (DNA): TGTACCAGCAGCACTCGACAGGGAGCTGAAGCTTGCTTT.

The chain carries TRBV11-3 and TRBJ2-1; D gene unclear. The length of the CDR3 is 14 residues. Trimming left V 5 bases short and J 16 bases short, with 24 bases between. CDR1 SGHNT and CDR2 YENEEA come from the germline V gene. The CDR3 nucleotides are TGTGCCAGCAGCATAGGCGTCTCGAACAATGAACAATTCTTC. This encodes CASSIGVSNNEQFF.

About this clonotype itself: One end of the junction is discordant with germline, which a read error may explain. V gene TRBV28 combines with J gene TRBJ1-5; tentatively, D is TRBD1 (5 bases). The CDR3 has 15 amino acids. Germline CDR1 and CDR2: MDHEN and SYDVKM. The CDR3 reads CACSLRGLGNQPQHF. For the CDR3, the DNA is TGTGCCTGCAGTTTAAGGGGTTTGGGCAATCAGCCCCAGCACTTT.

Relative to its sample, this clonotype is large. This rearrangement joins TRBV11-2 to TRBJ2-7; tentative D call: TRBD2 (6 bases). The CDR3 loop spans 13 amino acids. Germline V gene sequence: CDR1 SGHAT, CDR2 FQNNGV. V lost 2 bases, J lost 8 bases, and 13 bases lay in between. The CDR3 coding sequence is TGTGCCAGCAGCTTAAGTGAGCGGGTCCAGCAGTACTTC. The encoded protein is CASSLSERVQQYF.

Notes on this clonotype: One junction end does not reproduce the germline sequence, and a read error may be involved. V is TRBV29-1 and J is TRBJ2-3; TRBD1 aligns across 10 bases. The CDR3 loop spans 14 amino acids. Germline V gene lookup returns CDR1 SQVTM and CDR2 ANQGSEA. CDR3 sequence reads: CSLSGTGATDRQYF. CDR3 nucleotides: TGCAGCCTTTCCGGGACAGGGGCGACAGATAGGCAGTATTTT.